This T cell receptor (beta chain) was captured by sequencing in a study of cytomegalovirus exposure and HLA in healthy donors. Study conclusions and caveats: Among TCR sequences, most were rare, though some public TCRs appeared in many donors. Later genetic work tied a missense DCLRE1C variant to beta-chain V and J trimming.

Germline V gene data show CDR1 as PRHDT and CDR2 as FYEKMQ (reference sequence). CDR3 size: 15 residues. Trimming removed 4 bases at V and 0 bases at J, with 12 bases between. Use of 60 Vbeta and 13 Jbeta primers characterized the PCR. Generated by immunoSEQ multiplex PCR, the TCRdb table keeps only in-frame clones and is missing some. The table includes roughly 90,000 clones, approximately 80% detected once. Details on this clone: The antigen is undetermined.

Sequencing used PBMCs. The chain links TRBV13 to TRBJ1-2, with D perhaps matching TRBD1 (6 bases). This clonotype was sampled from a man aged 30 to 39 in good health and CMV-seropositive. The CDR3 is CASSSGQSANYGYTF. The CDR3 DNA is TGTGCCAGCAGCTCAGGACAGTCAGCTAACTATGGCTACACCTTC.